These 24 T cell receptor beta chains were sequenced from one sample in a study of control samples from healthy donors and cancer patients. Some clones are missing from TCRdb's copy, which holds only in-frame ones; the method was immunoSEQ multiplex PCR. The profile shows 350,000 to 450,000 clones, 80% to 95% of them singletons. The sample comprised PBMCs. The receptors were sampled from a man in his forties or fifties with head and neck cancer.

The CDR3 region has the DNA TGCGCCAGCAGCCATCCACTAGCGGGGGGCAGGAACATTCAGTACTTC. Its translation: CASSHPLAGGRNIQYF. The chain couples TRBV4-1 to TRBJ2-4; TRBD2 matches 12 bases. CDR1 and CDR2 (germline): MGHRA, YSYEKL. V lost 3 bases to trimming and J lost 7 bases; unmatched junction nucleotides: 7. The length of the CDR3 is 16 residues.

This clone was detected ten times or more. The chain couples TRBV15 to TRBJ1-2; the D is unclear. The CDR3 sequence is 15 residues long. CDR1 and CDR2 from the germline V gene are LNHNV and YYDKDF (reference sequence). The V and J ends lost 0 bases and 4 bases respectively, with 12 bases between them. Here the CDR3 reads CATSRDLYGAYGYTF. The DNA of the CDR3 is TGTGCCACCAGCAGAGATTTGTACGGAGCCTATGGCTACACCTTC. The variable domain in full, completed from reference TRBV15 and TRBJ1-2, reads DAMVIQNPRYQVTQFGKPVTLSCSQTLNHNVMYWYQQKSSQAPKLLFHYYDKDFNNEADTPDNFQSRRPNTSFCFLDIRSPGLGDTAMYLCATSRDLYGAYGYTFGSGTRLTVV.

This clone came up once. V usage is TRBV6-2 or TRBV6-3 and J usage is TRBJ1-2; D is undetermined. Germline V gives CDR1 MNHEY, CDR2 SVGEGT. The V end lost 6 bases, the J end lost 4 bases, and 12 bases lay between the germline ends. The CDR3 extends over 13 amino acids. In DNA form, the CDR3 reads TGTGCCAGCAGCTCCTCCGGCTCCTATGGCTACACCTTC. Translation gives CASSSSGSYGYTF.

Written as DNA, the CDR3 is TGTGCCTGGAGTGTAAGGAGGGGATTTAATGAAAAACTGTTTTTT. Encoded protein: CAWSVRRGFNEKLFF. V usage is TRBV30 and J usage is TRBJ1-4; D possibly corresponds to TRBD1 (5 bases). This CDR3 is 15 amino acids long. CDR1 is GTSNPN, CDR2 SVGIG, per germline (reference sequence). V was trimmed by 0 bases and J by 4 bases, leaving 12 bases between them.

This clone was detected once. The V and J genes are TRBV5-1 and TRBJ1-4; D gene ambiguous. This CDR3 region has 12 residues. The V gene's germline CDR1 is SGHRS and CDR2 YFSETQ. The ends were cut back, 0 bases at V and 12 bases at J, with 9 bases in the middle. The CDR3 loop is CASSLGQTELFF. The CDR3 DNA sequence: TGCGCCAGCAGCTTGGGGCAGACGGAACTGTTTTTT.

The chain links TRBV28 to TRBJ2-7; tentative D call: TRBD2 (6 bases). Germline CDR1 and CDR2: MDHEN and SYDVKM. Deletions cut 11 bases from V and 6 bases from J, with 17 bases between. The CDR3 covers 12 residues. The CDR3 sequence: CAADGGMGEQYF. The CDR3 DNA follows: TGTGCCGCCGACGGGGGTATGGGCGAGCAGTACTTC.

The chain is built from TRBV19 and TRBJ2-3; 9 nucleotides align to TRBD1. The CDR3 is 14 residues long. J lost 4 bases, V lost 6 bases, and 5 bases had no gene match. The V gene's germline CDR1 is LNHDA and CDR2 SQIVND (reference sequence). The CDR3 region is CASSPGQGADTQYF. In DNA form, the CDR3 reads TGTGCCAGTAGCCCGGGACAGGGTGCAGATACGCAGTATTTT.

The chain joins TRBV28 to TRBJ1-6, with 9 bases matching TRBD1. The germline V gene encodes CDR1 MDHEN and CDR2 SYDVKM. The CDR3 totals 17 residues. The J segment lost 4 bases and the V segment lost 3 bases, leaving 7 bases of the junction unmatched. The CDR3 DNA sequence: TGTGCCAGCAGTTTCCGGACAGGGGTGACTTATAATTCACCCCTCCACTTT. It translates to CASSFRTGVTYNSPLHF.

The CDR3 DNA reads TGTGCCAGCTCACCCAACGCAGGGGGCGCCGACTATGGCTACACCTTC. Protein: CASSPNAGGADYGYTF. The chain uses TRBV18 and TRBJ1-2; 8 nucleotides align to TRBD1. This CDR3 spans 16 amino acids. Germline V CDR1 and CDR2: KGHSH, LQKENI. V dropped 3 bases and J dropped 3; count of bases not matched to a gene: 9.

The chain couples TRBV30 to TRBJ1-3; perhaps TRBD1 as D (6 bases). The germline V gene has CDR1 GTSNPN and CDR2 SVGIG (reference sequence). V lost 6 bases and J lost 4, with 16 bases in between. This CDR3 is 14 amino acids long. CDR3 loop: CACTPQGRGNTIYF. CDR3 sequence (DNA): TGTGCCTGTACTCCCCAGGGGCGAGGAAACACCATATATTTT.

The chain has TRBV7-6 and TRBJ2-7, with TRBD2 matching over 7 bases. The V segment lost 1 base and the J segment 0 bases; nucleotides outside the gene matches: 0. There are 14 residues in the CDR3. From germline, CDR1 is SGHVS and CDR2 FNYEAQ. The CDR3 loop is CASSLGTSSYEQYF. The CDR3 region has the DNA TGTGCCAGCAGCTTAGGGACTAGCTCCTACGAGCAGTACTTC.

The rearrangement uses TRBV7-9 and TRBJ2-2; D gene ambiguous. This CDR3 spans 11 amino acids. The germline V and J ends were trimmed by 7 bases and 9 bases, with 9 bases remaining between them. CDR1 and CDR2 from the germline V gene are SEHNR and FQNEAQ (reference sequence). Here the CDR3 reads CASTKGWELFF. In nucleotides, the CDR3 is TGTGCCAGCACCAAAGGATGGGAGCTGTTTTTT.

V gene TRBV6-6 combines with J gene TRBJ1-4; TRBD1 matches 9 bases. Trimming at V came to 2 bases and at J to 8 bases, leaving 9 bases not matched to a gene. This CDR3 is 16 amino acids long. Germline CDR1 MNHNY, CDR2 SVGAGI (reference sequence). CDR3 coding DNA: TGTGCCAGCAGTTACGCTCCGGGACAGGGAAGGGAAAAACTGTTTTTT. It is translated as CASSYAPGQGREKLFF.

The chain links TRBV9 to TRBJ1-5, with 7 bases matching TRBD1. This CDR3 contains 15 residues. Looked up from germline, CDR1 is SGDLS and CDR2 is YYNGEE. V was clipped by 0 bases and J by 4 bases; unmatched bases: 4. Here the CDR3 DNA reads TGTGCCAGCAGCGTAGGCCAGGGGGAAAATCAGCCCCAGCATTTT. It specifies CASSVGQGENQPQHF.

The chain uses TRBV10-3 and TRBJ2-1; D may match TRBD1 or TRBD2 (5 bases each). Trimming shortened V by 6 bases and J by 5 bases, and 14 bases separated the two germline ends. This CDR3 comprises 14 residues. Germline CDR1 and CDR2: ENHRY and SYGVKD. Here the CDR3 reads CAIRNRGDHNEQFF. CDR3 nucleotide sequence: TGTGCCATCAGAAATCGAGGGGACCACAATGAGCAGTTCTTC.

V gene TRBV30 combines with J gene TRBJ1-1, with D uncertain. The CDR3 extends over 13 amino acids. Per germline, CDR1 GTSNPN and CDR2 SVGIG (reference sequence). V was clipped by 2 bases and J by 5 bases, with 12 bases between them. The CDR3 region has the DNA TGTGCCTGGAGTCCTCGTAGTATTACTGAAGCTTTCTTT. It is translated as CAWSPRSITEAFF. Full variable domain (rest looked up from reference TRBV30 and TRBJ1-1): SQTIHQWPATLVQPVGSPLSLECTVEGTSNPNLYWYRQAAGRGLQLLFYSVGIGQISSEVPQNLSASRPQDRQFILSSKKLLLSDSGFYLCAWSPRSITEAFFGQGTRLTVV.

This chain joins TRBV5-4 and TRBJ1-1, with TRBD1 matching 9 bases. The CDR3 extends over 14 amino acids. Germline V gene lookup returns CDR1 SGHNT and CDR2 YYREEE (reference sequence). V dropped 4 bases and J dropped 0; count of bases not matched to a gene: 1. In DNA form, the CDR3 reads TGTGCCAGCAGCGGGGACAGGGTGAACACTGAAGCTTTCTTT. Amino acid sequence: CASSGDRVNTEAFF. The full variable domain, in which reference TRBV5-4 and TRBJ1-1 provide the parts outside the CDR3, is ETGVTQSPTHLIKTRGQQVTLRCSSQSGHNTVSWYQQALGQGPQFIFQYYREEENGRGNFPPRFSGLQFPNYSSELNVNALELDDSALYLCASSGDRVNTEAFFGQGTRLTVV.

The gene calls are TRBV28 and TRBJ1-5, with 8 nucleotides matching TRBD1. The CDR3 consists of 18 residues. Germline assignment: CDR1 MDHEN and CDR2 SYDVKM. The J segment lost 7 bases and the V segment lost 3 bases, leaving 17 bases of the junction unmatched. The CDR3 here is CASSFPPSRQGLGQPQHF. The DNA of the CDR3 is TGTGCCAGCAGTTTCCCCCCGTCGAGACAGGGGCTGGGGCAGCCCCAGCATTTT.

The rearrangement uses TRBV9 and TRBJ2-7; tentatively, D is TRBD1 (6 bases). The CDR3 contains 14 residues. CDR1 is SGDLS, CDR2 YYNGEE, per germline. Trimming removed 0 bases at V and 5 bases at J, with 12 bases between. The CDR3 loop is CASSVVAGDHEQYF. In DNA, the CDR3 is TGTGCCAGCAGCGTAGTCGCAGGGGACCACGAGCAGTACTTC.

Of note for this clone: Lacking the conserved final phenylalanine or tryptophan, this CDR3 likely reflects a read error. The DNA is omitted, as the CDR3 cannot be located on it reliably, and the CDR3 follows TCRdb's listing. The V call is TRBV7-9, the J call TRBJ1-1. Germline V lookup: CDR1 SEHNR, CDR2 FQNEAQ (reference sequence). The CDR3 length is 8 residues, termini included. CDR3 residues: CASSWGDL.

The chain is built from TRBV30 and TRBJ1-3; TRBD1 aligns across 7 bases. Germline assignment: CDR1 GTSNPN and CDR2 SVGIG (reference sequence). The CDR3 runs to 16 residues. The J segment lost 0 bases and the V segment lost 3 bases, leaving 8 bases of the junction unmatched. CDR3 in DNA: TGTGCCTGGAGCCTGGGACAGCCTAGCTCTGGAAACACCATATATTTT. It encodes CAWSLGQPSSGNTIYF.

V usage is TRBV6-1 and J usage is TRBJ2-2; unclear D gene. Trimming took 2 bases from V and 5 from J, leaving 15 bases between them. Germline V lookup: CDR1 MNHNS, CDR2 SASEGT. The CDR3 is made up of 16 amino acids. The CDR3 loop is CASSEFGDAATGELFF. CDR3 DNA sequence: TGTGCCAGCAGTGAATTTGGGGATGCGGCTACCGGGGAGCTGTTTTTT.

This sequence joins TRBV6-2 or TRBV6-3 and TRBJ2-7, with D perhaps matching TRBD1 (5 bases). The CDR3 consists of 15 residues. The germline V and J ends were trimmed by 5 bases and 8 bases, with 22 bases remaining between them. Looked up from germline, CDR1 is MNHEY and CDR2 is SVGEGT. CDR3 loop: CASSVPHRGAEKQYF. CDR3 sequence (DNA): TGTGCCAGCAGTGTCCCCCATAGGGGCGCAGAGAAGCAGTACTTC.

This clone came up once. V gene TRBV24-1 combines with J gene TRBJ1-2; D not resolved. The V gene's germline CDR1 is KGHDR and CDR2 SFDVKD. The CDR3 has 12 amino acids. V lost 6 bases and J lost 2, with 6 bases in between. The CDR3 nucleotides read TGTGCCACCAGTCCAGGAAACTATGGCTACACCTTC. It translates to CATSPGNYGYTF.